The clone carrying this TCR beta chain was observed a handful of times. Its specificity is unknown. This table comes from immunoSEQ multiplex PCR, and its TCRdb copy is limited to in-frame clones, with some not included. Seen here are tens of thousands of clones, about 85% observed once, and the top ten hold 7.5% to 9.5%. This sample is drawn from a study of radiotherapy plus CTLA-4 blockade in lung cancer. At the level of the study: Across the patients, objective responses occurred in about 19%, and disease control in roughly 30%.

Focal radiation and CTLA-4 blockade (ipilimumab) were tested in chemo-refractory metastatic non-small-cell lung cancer patients. The germline CDR1 and CDR2 sequences are LNHDA and SQIVND (reference sequence). The CDR3 spans 13 residues. V was clipped by 9 bases and J by 2 bases, with 13 bases between them. Findings of the study overall: Among reported predictors of response, early blood T cell clone dynamics with interferon-beta performed best. Expansion in blood of tumor-derived TCR clones was seen after radiotherapy plus ipilimumab.

This sequence originates from a human donor with non-small cell lung cancer who had a complete response to radiotherapy plus ipilimumab. The chain carries TRBV19 and TRBJ1-1; possible D gene TRBD1, 6 bases. This material consisted of peripheral blood, taken from a patient treated with radiotherapy plus ipilimumab. This chain's CDR3 is CASNGQYNTEAFF. CDR3 nucleotides: TGTGCCAGCAACGGACAGTATAACACTGAAGCTTTCTTT.